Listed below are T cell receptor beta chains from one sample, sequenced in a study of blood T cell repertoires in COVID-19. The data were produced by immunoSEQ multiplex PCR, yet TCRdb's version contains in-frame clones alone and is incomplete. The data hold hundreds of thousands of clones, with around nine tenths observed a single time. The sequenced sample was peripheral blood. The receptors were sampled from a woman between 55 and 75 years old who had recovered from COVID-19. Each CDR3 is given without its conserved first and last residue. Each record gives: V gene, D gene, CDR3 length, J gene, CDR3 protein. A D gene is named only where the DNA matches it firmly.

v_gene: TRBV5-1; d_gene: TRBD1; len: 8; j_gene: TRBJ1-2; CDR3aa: ASRDRGQA
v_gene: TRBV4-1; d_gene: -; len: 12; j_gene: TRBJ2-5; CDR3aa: ASSQVAGQETQY
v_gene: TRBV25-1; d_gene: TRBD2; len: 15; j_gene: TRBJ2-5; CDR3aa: ASSESSPGLVSETQY
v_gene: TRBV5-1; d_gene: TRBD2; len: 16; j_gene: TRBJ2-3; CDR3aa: ASSSILPGLAGGDTQY
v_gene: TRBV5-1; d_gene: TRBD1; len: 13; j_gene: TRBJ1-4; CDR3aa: ASSRSTGLGEKLF
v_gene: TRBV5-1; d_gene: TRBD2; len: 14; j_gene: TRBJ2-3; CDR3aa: ASSLGTSVRTDTQY
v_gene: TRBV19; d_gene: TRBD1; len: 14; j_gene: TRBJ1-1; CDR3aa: ASSIRRPGQGGSAF
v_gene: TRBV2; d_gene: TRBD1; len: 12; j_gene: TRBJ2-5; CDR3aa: ASSGYRGLAPQY
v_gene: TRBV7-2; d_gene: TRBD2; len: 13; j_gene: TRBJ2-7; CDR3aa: ASSLGRGVIGEQY
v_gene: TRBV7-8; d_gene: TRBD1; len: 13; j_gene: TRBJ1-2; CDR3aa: ASSLGTGANYGYT
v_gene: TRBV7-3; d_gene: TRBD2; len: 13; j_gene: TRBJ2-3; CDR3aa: ASSLGSGDPDTQY
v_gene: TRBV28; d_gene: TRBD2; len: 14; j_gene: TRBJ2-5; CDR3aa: ASFSPAGGGGETQY
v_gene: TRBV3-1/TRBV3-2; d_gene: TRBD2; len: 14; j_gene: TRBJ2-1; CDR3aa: ASSQGGGAIYNEQF
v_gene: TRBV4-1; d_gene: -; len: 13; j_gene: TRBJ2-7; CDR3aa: ASSQAYTDPYEQY
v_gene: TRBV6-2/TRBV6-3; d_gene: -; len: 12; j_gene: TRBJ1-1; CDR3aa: ASSSFPGNTEAF
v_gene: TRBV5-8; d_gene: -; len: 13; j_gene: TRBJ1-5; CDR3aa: ASSSDRFINQPQH
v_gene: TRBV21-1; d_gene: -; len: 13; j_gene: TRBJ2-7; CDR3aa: ASLNLPCSNYEQY
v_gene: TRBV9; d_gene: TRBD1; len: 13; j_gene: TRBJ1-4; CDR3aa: ASSDNRGLDEKLF
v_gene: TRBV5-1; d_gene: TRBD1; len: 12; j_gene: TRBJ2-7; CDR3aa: ASSRTGTPYEQY
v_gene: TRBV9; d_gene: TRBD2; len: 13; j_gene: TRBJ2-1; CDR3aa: ASSVRGGEATEQF